These 9 T cell receptor beta chains share one sample of origin, sequenced in a study of cytomegalovirus exposure and HLA in healthy donors. 13 Jbeta primers and 60 Vbeta primers were used for the PCR. Sequenced by immunoSEQ multiplex PCR; TCRdb stores in-frame clones only, minus some. The table includes fewer than 200,000 clones, 75% to 85% detected once. The material sequenced was PBMCs. The receptors originated from a boy aged 10-17 years in good health and CMV-seronegative.

The chain recombines TRBV4-1 with TRBJ1-1; D gene unclear. Germline V gene lookup returns CDR1 MGHRA and CDR2 YSYEKL. Trimming removed 1 base at V and 2 bases at J, with 8 bases between. This CDR3 has 14 amino acids. The CDR3 sequence is CASSQVPGNTEAFF. For the CDR3, the DNA is TGCGCCAGCAGCCAAGTCCCAGGAAACACTGAAGCTTTCTTT.

The J gene is TRBJ2-7, the V gene TRBV11-3, with 8 bases fitting TRBD2. The trim removed 5 bases at V and 3 bases at J, leaving 3 bases unmatched. The germline gives CDR1 SGHNT, CDR2 YENEEA. This CDR3 contains 13 residues. The CDR3 DNA reads as TGTGCCAGCAGCACCAGCGGGAGCTACGAGCAGTACTTC. It specifies CASSTSGSYEQYF.

The chain couples TRBV29-1 to TRBJ1-1; 8 nucleotides line up with TRBD1. CDR1 and CDR2 (germline): SQVTM, ANQGSEA. CDR3 length equals 17 residues. J was trimmed by 6 bases and V by 0 bases; bases with no gene match: 15. As DNA, the CDR3 is TGCAGCGTTGAAGAGGCAGGGGGCGGTTTGAGGATGGCTGAAGCTTTCTTT. It translates to CSVEEAGGGLRMAEAFF.

This clone was seen a few times. This chain uses TRBV2 with TRBJ1-2; maybe TRBD1 (5 bases). Deletions cut 6 bases from V and 5 bases from J, with 16 bases between. This CDR3 has 14 amino acids. CDR1 and CDR2 (germline): SNHLY, FYNNEI. CDR3 coding DNA: TGTGCCAGCAGCGACAGCTTCGGGTGGTATGGCTACACCTTC. This translates into CASSDSFGWYGYTF.

This chain links TRBV5-4 with TRBJ2-7, with TRBD1 as a possible D gene (6 bases). Trimming left V 1 base short and J 7 bases short, with 12 bases between. The CDR3 is made up of 13 amino acids. Germline-derived CDR1 and CDR2 are SGHNT and YYREEE (reference sequence). The CDR3: CASSLTGQEEQYF. DNA of the CDR3: TGTGCCAGCAGCTTGACGGGACAAGAGGAGCAGTACTTC.

This chain connects TRBV12-5 to TRBJ2-1; 10 nucleotides line up with TRBD2. CDR1 and CDR2 from the germline V gene are LGHNT and FRNRAP. V dropped 5 bases and J dropped 3; count of bases not matched to a gene: 4. The CDR3 spans 15 residues. CDR3 region: CASGPGLALYNEQFF. CDR3 nucleotides: TGTGCTAGTGGTCCGGGACTAGCGCTCTACAATGAGCAGTTCTTC. The full variable domain, its missing parts supplied by reference TRBV12-5 and TRBJ2-1, is DARVTQTPRHKVTEMGQEVTMRCQPILGHNTVFWYRQTMMQGLELLAYFRNRAPLDDSGMPKDRFSAEMPDATLATLKIQPSEPRDSAVYFCASGPGLALYNEQFFGPGTRLTVL.

This clone was detected a few times. This chain links TRBV4-3 with TRBJ2-2, with a weak D call TRBD2 (5 bases). Germline V lookup: CDR1 LGHNA, CDR2 YSLEER. V dropped 0 bases and J dropped 0 bases, with 8 bases sitting between them. This CDR3 comprises 16 residues. The DNA for the CDR3 is TGCGCCAGCAGCCAAGATACGGGATCGAACACCGGGGAGCTGTTTTTT. Translating gives CASSQDTGSNTGELFF.

The sample holds one count of this clone. This chain links TRBV4-1 with TRBJ2-1, with 7 bases aligning to TRBD1. This CDR3 comprises 16 residues. Trimming removed 3 bases from V and 10 bases from J; junction bases left unmatched: 15. Germline lookup yields CDR1 MGHRA and CDR2 YSYEKL. In DNA form, the CDR3 reads TGCGCCAGCAGCCAGACCCCGGGACAGCCTTTGTTCGAGCAGTTCTTC. It encodes CASSQTPGQPLFEQFF.

V usage is TRBV13 and J usage is TRBJ2-7; possible D gene TRBD2, 5 bases. The CDR3 runs to 13 residues. The V end lost 2 bases, the J end lost 4 bases, and 9 bases lay between the germline ends. The germline V gene has CDR1 PRHDT and CDR2 FYEKMQ (reference sequence). CDR3 coding DNA: TGTGCCAGCAGCTTACTAGCTGATTACGAGCAGTACTTC. It specifies CASSLLADYEQYF.